The rows below give T cell receptor beta chains drawn from one sample of a study of T cell responses to AZD1222 COVID-19 vaccine. This table comes from immunoSEQ multiplex PCR, and its TCRdb copy is limited to in-frame clones, with some not included. The sample lists tens of thousands of clones, roughly nine tenths occurring once. The sequencing used peripheral blood, collected 28 days after the second AZD1222 dose. These receptors originate from an adult who received the AZD1222 COVID-19 vaccine. Each CDR3 is given with its conserved first and last residue. Each record gives: V gene, D gene, J gene, clone size, CDR3 DNA, CDR3 protein. The D gene is left open where the match is weak. Clone size appears in some rows only: once, few, many, or a class for an expanded clone.

TRBV23-1	TRBD2	TRBJ2-4	-	TGCGCCAGCAGTCGTTATAGTGGGTCCCAGACTAGCGGGGGGGAAAGGGGCATTCAGTACTTC	CASSRYSGSQTSGGERGIQYF
TRBV10-3	TRBD1	TRBJ2-2	-	TGTGCCATACAGGGGGGTAGGAACACCGGGGAGCTGTTTTTT	CAIQGGRNTGELFF
TRBV7-2	TRBD1	TRBJ1-5	-	TGTGCCAGCAGCTTTGGGACAGCAGCAAATCAGCCCCAGCATTTT	CASSFGTAANQPQHF
TRBV2	TRBD2	TRBJ2-3	-	TGTGCCAGCAGTGAAGGGGCGGGGGGAGGCACAGATACGCAGTATTTT	CASSEGAGGGTDTQYF
TRBV6-5	TRBD1	TRBJ1-3	few	TGTGCCAGCAAAGGGACAGCCTTCTCTGGAAACACCATATATTTT	CASKGTAFSGNTIYF
TRBV4-2	TRBD2	TRBJ2-5	-	TGTGCCAGCAGCCAAGTAGCGGGGGGGCAAGAGACCCAGTACTTC	CASSQVAGGQETQYF
TRBV5-4	TRBD2	TRBJ2-1	-	TGTGCCAGCAGCAACCCCCTAGCGGGGACCTACAATGAGCAGTTCTTC	CASSNPLAGTYNEQFF
TRBV19	TRBD2	TRBJ2-3	-	TGTGCCAGTAGATATTCGGGGACTAGTCATCGCACAGATACGCAGTATTTT	CASRYSGTSHRTDTQYF
TRBV6-5	TRBD1	TRBJ2-1	-	TGTGCCAGCAACACAGGGGGGAGCTCCTACAATGAGCAGTTCTTC	CASNTGGSSYNEQFF
TRBV4-3	-	TRBJ1-2	-	TGCGCCAGCAGCCAAGATGTGACGCACGCTACTGGCTACACCTTC	CASSQDVTHATGYTF
TRBV28	-	TRBJ1-1	-	TGTGCCAGCAGTTTAGCGGGGGTAGCTTTCTTT	CASSLAGVAFF
TRBV12-3/TRBV12-4	-	TRBJ2-7	-	TGTGCCAGCAGTATCGGGACATCCTACGAGCAGTACTTC	CASSIGTSYEQYF
TRBV28	-	TRBJ2-7	-	TGTGCCAGCCGCCCGCCGGGGAGTAAAGCCTACGAGCAGTACTTC	CASRPPGSKAYEQYF
TRBV7-2	TRBD2	TRBJ2-3	-	TGTGCCAGCAGCTTACGGGGAGGACTAGTGGGCGGCACAGATACGCAGTATTTT	CASSLRGGLVGGTDTQYF
TRBV28	TRBD2	TRBJ2-3	-	TGTGCCAGCAGTTTTCTCGCGGGGGGGTTATCAAGCACAGATACGCAGTATTTT	CASSFLAGGLSSTDTQYF
TRBV5-6	TRBD1	TRBJ1-2	-	TGTGCCAGCAGTCCTGGACAGGGGTGGAATGGCTACACCTTC	CASSPGQGWNGYTF
TRBV28	-	TRBJ1-2	-	TGTGCCAGCAGAAGGAACGGGGACTATGGCTACACCTTC	CASRRNGDYGYTF
TRBV5-8	TRBD2	TRBJ2-7	-	TGTGCCAGCAGCTTGCTTCCGGGGGGCTCCTACGAGCAGTACTTC	CASSLLPGGSYEQYF
TRBV5-4	TRBD1	TRBJ1-4	-	TGTGCCAGCAGCTCAGGGGGCGCGGATGTGAAACTGTTTTTT	CASSSGGADVKLFF
TRBV3-1/TRBV3-2	TRBD2	TRBJ2-3	-	TGTGCCAGCAGCCATCTGGCGGGGGGTTCAGATACGCAGTATTTT	CASSHLAGGSDTQYF
TRBV2	-	TRBJ2-7	-	TGTGCCAGCAGTGAAGATCTAGCGTCTTCCCACGAGCAGTACTTC	CASSEDLASSHEQYF
TRBV24-1	-	TRBJ1-1	once	TGTGCCACCAGTGATCCCGACTCCATGAACACTGAAGCTTTCTTT	CATSDPDSMNTEAFF
TRBV9	-	TRBJ1-1	-	TGTGCCAGCAGCGTAGATCCCGGCTCAGTTTATGAAGCTTTCTTT	CASSVDPGSVYEAFF
TRBV10-3	TRBD1	TRBJ2-2	-	TGTGCCATCAACGGGGCCGGGACAGGGCTCACCGGGGAGCTGTTTTTT	CAINGAGTGLTGELFF
TRBV4-1	-	TRBJ2-7	-	TGCGCCAGCAGCCAAGACGACAGCACGGACTACGAGCAGTACTTC	CASSQDDSTDYEQYF
TRBV20-1	-	TRBJ1-1	few	TGCAGAGGCCAAAGCACTGAAGCTTTCTTT	CRGQSTEAFF
TRBV19	-	TRBJ1-2	-	TGTGCCAGTAGTACTCAGACGACAGGACGAACCCCCTCTAACTATGGCTACACCTTC	CASSTQTTGRTPSNYGYTF
TRBV28	-	TRBJ2-7	few	TGTGCCAGCAGTTTCCCATTAGGACGGTCCTACGAGCAGTACTTC	CASSFPLGRSYEQYF
TRBV3-1/TRBV3-2	-	TRBJ2-4	-	TGTGCCAGCAGCCAAGATCTAGGGCTAAACATTCAGTACTTC	CASSQDLGLNIQYF
TRBV6-5	-	TRBJ1-5	few	TGTGCCAGCAAATCCGGGCAGGGTGGCAATCAGCCCCAGCATTTT	CASKSGQGGNQPQHF
TRBV10-1	TRBD2	TRBJ2-1	-	TGCGCCAGCAGTGAGTCTTGGGGGGGATCTTACAATGAGCAGTTCTTC	CASSESWGGSYNEQFF
TRBV5-8	-	TRBJ1-1	-	TGTGCCAGCAGCTTGCCACGCCGCCGACAAACTAACACTGAAGCTTTCTTT	CASSLPRRRQTNTEAFF